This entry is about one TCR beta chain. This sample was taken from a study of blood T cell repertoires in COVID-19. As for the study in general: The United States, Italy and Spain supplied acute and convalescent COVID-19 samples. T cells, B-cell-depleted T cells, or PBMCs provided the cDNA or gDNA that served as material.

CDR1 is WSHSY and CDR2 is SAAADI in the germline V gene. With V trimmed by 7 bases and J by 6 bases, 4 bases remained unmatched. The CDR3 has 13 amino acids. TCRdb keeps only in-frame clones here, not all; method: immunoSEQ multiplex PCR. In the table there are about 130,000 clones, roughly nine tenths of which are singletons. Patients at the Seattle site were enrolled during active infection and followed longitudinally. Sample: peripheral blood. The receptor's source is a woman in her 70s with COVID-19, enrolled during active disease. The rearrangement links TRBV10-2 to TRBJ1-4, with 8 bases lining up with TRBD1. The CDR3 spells CASTGTGDEKLFF. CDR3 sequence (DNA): TGCGCCAGCACCGGGACAGGAGATGAAAAACTGTTTTTT.